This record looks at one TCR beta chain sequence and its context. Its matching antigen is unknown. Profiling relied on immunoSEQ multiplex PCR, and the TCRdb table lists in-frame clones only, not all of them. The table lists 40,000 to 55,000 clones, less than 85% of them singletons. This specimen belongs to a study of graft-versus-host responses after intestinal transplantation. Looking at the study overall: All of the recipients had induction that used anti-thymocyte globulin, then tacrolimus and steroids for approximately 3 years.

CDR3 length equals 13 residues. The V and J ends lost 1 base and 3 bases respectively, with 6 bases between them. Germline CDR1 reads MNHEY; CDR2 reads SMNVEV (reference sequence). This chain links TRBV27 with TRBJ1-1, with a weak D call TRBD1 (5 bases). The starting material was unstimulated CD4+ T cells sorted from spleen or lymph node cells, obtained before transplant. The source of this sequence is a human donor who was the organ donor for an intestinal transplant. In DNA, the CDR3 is TGTGCCAGCAGTTTATTCAGGGACACTGAAGCTTTCTTT. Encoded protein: CASSLFRDTEAFF.